This T cell receptor beta chain was retrieved from a study of blood T cells in healthy people across ages. The wider study: Template switching captured about one barcoded beta molecule per two T cells. General study results and limits: PBMCs went unsorted, and a conclusive naive versus antigen-experienced comparison was therefore prevented.

A second roughly 6 to 12 cycle PCR used barcoded and J-beta primers. Unique molecular identifiers of 12 random nucleotides labeled each cDNA. TCRdb passed the 5' RACE reads through MiXCR, listing each CDR3 protein once. The repertoire holds about 570,000 distinct CDR3 sequences, with 25% to 30% as singletons. This CDR3 is built from 16 residues. V lost 1 base, J lost 8 bases, and 10 bases stayed unmatched. The germline V gene encodes CDR1 LGHNA and CDR2 YSLEER. Every sample had a minimum of 6.5 million PBMCs isolated. This clonotype came up many times. As yet, its antigen is unknown. The TCR was taken from a woman in her 70s in good health. The sequenced material came from blood. This chain links TRBV4-3 with TRBJ2-1, with 8 bases matching TRBD2. The CDR3 DNA reads TGCGCCAGCAGCCAAGGCCCCAGGGCGGGGGGCTATGAGCAGTTCTTC. This codes for CASSQGPRAGGYEQFF.